A selection of T cell receptor beta chains follows, all from one sample in a study of HIV-infected children after antiretroviral therapy interruption. Via MiXCR, TCRdb re-called the 3' RACE reads, giving one row per CDR3 protein. The sample holds 15,000 to 16,000 distinct CDR3 sequences, approximately 3% seen once. The sample here was CD45RA+ CD4+ T cells from PBMCs, taken from a donor given antiretroviral therapy, either interrupted or continuous. The receptors stem from a child aged 2 to 17 with HIV. The CDR3 runs from the conserved cysteine through the conserved F or W. A D gene is named only where the DNA matches it firmly. Not every row has a clone size; where given, it reads once, few, many or a size class.

V gene	J gene	CDR3 length	clone size	D gene	CDR3 DNA	CDR3 protein
TRBV6-6	TRBJ2-3	14	few	.	TGTGCCAGCGGGGACTGGGGGGGCTCAGAAACGCTGTATTTT	CASGDWGGSETLYF
TRBV2	TRBJ1-6	16	many	.	TGTGCCAGCAGTGAAGCGCAAGGGAGGTTCGGATCACCCCTCCACTTT	CASSEAQGRFGSPLHF
TRBV7-2	TRBJ2-7	15	many	.	TGTGCCAGCAGCGTGGACCGGGACTCCACTTACGAGCAGTACTTC	CASSVDRDSTYEQYF
TRBV10-2	TRBJ1-2	15	many	TRBD1	TGCGCCAGCAGTGAGACAAGGACAGGGCAGAATGGCTACACCTTC	CASSETRTGQNGYTF
TRBV18	TRBJ2-7	16	medium-sized	TRBD2	TGTGCCAGCTCACCACGGCGACTAGCGGGGTTCTACGAGCAGTACTTC	CASSPRRLAGFYEQYF
TRBV20-1	TRBJ1-6	14	many	.	TGCAGTGCTACCACCCTCACTCGGCTTTCACCCCTCCACTTT	CSATTLTRLSPLHF
TRBV6-1	TRBJ2-5	14	many	.	TGTGCCAGCAGTTTTGGGGCAGGCCAAGAGACCCAGTACTTC	CASSFGAGQETQYF
TRBV2	TRBJ2-4	12	many	.	TGTGCCAGCACCTTCTGGGCGGACATTCAGTACTTC	CASTFWADIQYF
TRBV10-1	TRBJ2-2	17	many	TRBD1	TGCGCCATAAGCCCCTCTCCGGGACAGGGGAACACCGGGGAGCTGTTTTTT	CAISPSPGQGNTGELFF
TRBV29-1	TRBJ2-7	12	many	.	TGCAGCGTTGACGGGAACGGAGACGAGCAGTACTTC	CSVDGNGDEQYF
TRBV20-1	TRBJ2-1	16	many	TRBD2	TGCAGTGCTAGATCGTCGGCGGGGGGGCCATGGAATGAGCAGTTCTTC	CSARSSAGGPWNEQFF
TRBV10-2	TRBJ1-5	13	many	.	TGCGCCAGCAAGGTTTTTAGCAATCAGCCCCAGCATTTT	CASKVFSNQPQHF
TRBV3-1	TRBJ2-7	12	many	.	TGTGCCAGCAGCCAAGGGGGCTACGAGCAGTACTTC	CASSQGGYEQYF
TRBV5-1	TRBJ1-2	15	.	TRBD1	TGCGCCAGCAGCTTGACCCCAGGGGGCTTCTATGGCTACACCTTC	CASSLTPGGFYGYTF
TRBV3-1	TRBJ2-7	17	many	TRBD2	TGTGCCAGCAGCCCCTGGGGGCTAGCGGGAGGTGCCCACGAGCAGTACTTC	CASSPWGLAGGAHEQYF